The 22 T cell receptor beta chains listed next were all sequenced from one sample in a study of T cell responses to AZD1222 COVID-19 vaccine. Profiled with immunoSEQ multiplex PCR; TCRdb holds only in-frame clones, not every one. The sample lists 150,000 to 200,000 clones, 94% seen once, with roughly 10% in the top ten. The sample in question was peripheral blood, obtained on day 0 of AZD1222 vaccination. These receptors all come from an adult in good health.

The chain carries TRBV6-5 and TRBJ1-1; 8 nucleotides match TRBD1. Per the germline V gene, CDR1 is MNHEY and CDR2 is SVGAGI. CDR3 size: 14 residues. Trimming at V came to 4 bases and at J to 4 bases, leaving 5 bases not matched to a gene. The CDR3 is CASSFRTGSTEAFF. In nucleotides, the CDR3 is TGTGCCAGCAGTTTCCGGACAGGGAGCACTGAAGCTTTCTTT.

The chain has TRBV10-3 and TRBJ2-7, with D perhaps TRBD1 (5 bases). Germline CDR1 ENHRY, CDR2 SYGVKD. V was pared by 2 bases and J by 2 bases, with 10 bases between. The CDR3 totals 14 residues. The CDR3 reads CAISEPGFAYEQYF. Here the CDR3 DNA reads TGTGCCATCAGTGAGCCAGGGTTCGCCTACGAGCAGTACTTC.

V and J are TRBV11-2 and TRBJ2-1; unclear D gene. This CDR3 is 13 amino acids long. The germline CDR1 and CDR2 sequences are SGHAT and FQNNGV. Trimming took off 5 bases at V and 6 bases at J, with 11 bases between the two ends. In DNA form, the CDR3 reads TGTGCCAGCAGCACCGACACCAGCAATGAGCAGTTCTTC. Its protein product is CASSTDTSNEQFF.

The genes are TRBV28 and TRBJ1-3; D gene ambiguous. The CDR3 consists of 16 residues. Trimming took 4 bases from V and 5 from J, leaving 18 bases between them. In germline, CDR1 is MDHEN, CDR2 SYDVKM. The CDR3 protein is CASSSPVIGYRNTIYF. CDR3 DNA: TGTGCCAGCAGTTCCCCCGTCATCGGTTATCGAAACACCATATATTTT. The entire variable domain, with the rest obtained from reference TRBV28 and TRBJ1-3, is as follows: DVKVTQSSRYLVKRTGEKVFLECVQDMDHENMFWYRQDPGLGLRLIYFSYDVKMKEKGDIPEGYSVSREKKERFSLILESASTNQTSMYLCASSSPVIGYRNTIYFGEGSWLTVV.

V usage is TRBV5-5 and J usage is TRBJ1-4; 7 nucleotides agree with TRBD1. The CDR3 consists of 15 residues. J gave up 8 bases and V 4 bases, and 11 bases lay outside the gene matches. Germline V gene lookup returns CDR1 SGHKS and CDR2 YYEKEE (reference sequence). CDR3 residues: CASSEWDSLYEKLFF. CDR3 in DNA: TGTGCCAGCAGCGAGTGGGACAGTTTGTACGAAAAACTGTTTTTT.

On this clone: One end of the junction varies from germline; a read error may be responsible. J is TRBJ1-4 and V is TRBV7-7; 11 bases align to TRBD1. The germline V gene has CDR1 SSHAT and CDR2 FNYEAQ (reference sequence). The CDR3 length is 15 residues. The DNA for the CDR3 is TGTGCTAGCAGCGAAGGACAGGGGGCATACGAAAAACTGTTTTTT. Translation: CASSEGQGAYEKLFF.

The chain employs TRBV4-1 and TRBJ1-5; TRBD1 matches 7 bases. The CDR3 runs 14 residues. Germline CDR1 MGHRA, CDR2 YSYEKL. The junction had 3 bases not matched to a gene; V was cut back by 4 bases and J by 3 bases. This chain's CDR3 is CASSLDRDNQPQHF. For the CDR3, the DNA is TGCGCCAGCAGCCTCGACAGGGACAATCAGCCCCAGCATTTT.

The chain uses TRBV5-1 and TRBJ2-1; 11 nucleotides agree with TRBD2. Germline lookup yields CDR1 SGHRS and CDR2 YFSETQ. J lost 5 bases, V lost 0 bases, and 7 bases had no gene match. The CDR3 contains 17 residues. CDR3 sequence reads: CASSLVGSGRAHNEQFF. CDR3 coding DNA: TGCGCCAGCAGCTTGGTGGGTAGCGGGAGGGCCCACAATGAGCAGTTCTTC.

This chain links TRBV7-9 with TRBJ2-3; D is uncertain. V was trimmed by 5 bases and J by 6 bases, leaving 6 bases between them. CDR1 is SEHNR, CDR2 FQNEAQ, per germline (reference sequence). The CDR3 extends over 11 amino acids. In DNA, the CDR3 is TGTGCCAGCAGCCCCCAGGATACGCAGTATTTT. Translating it yields CASSPQDTQYF.

The J gene is TRBJ2-3, the V gene TRBV9; 10 bases fit TRBD2. Germline lookup yields CDR1 SGDLS and CDR2 YYNGEE. The CDR3 runs to 18 residues. Trimming took 3 bases from V and 5 from J; bases not matched to a gene: 15. The CDR3 region is CASSATRGAGGIVDTQYF. CDR3 DNA sequence: TGTGCCAGCAGCGCTACGAGGGGAGCGGGAGGGATCGTAGATACGCAGTATTTT.

This clone was seen a single time. The V and J genes are TRBV28 and TRBJ1-6; weak D call: TRBD1 (6 bases). The CDR3 is 16 residues long. The germline CDR1 and CDR2 sequences are MDHEN and SYDVKM. V was pared by 6 bases and J by 7 bases, with 19 bases between. Here the CDR3 DNA reads TGTGCCAGCAGCGTATGGCAGGGGAAGGGCAATTCACCCCTCCACTTT. It is translated as CASSVWQGKGNSPLHF. Combining the CDR3 with reference TRBV28 and TRBJ1-6 gives the whole variable domain DVKVTQSSRYLVKRTGEKVFLECVQDMDHENMFWYRQDPGLGLRLIYFSYDVKMKEKGDIPEGYSVSREKKERFSLILESASTNQTSMYLCASSVWQGKGNSPLHFGNGTRLTVT.

To note about this clone: The sample carries other DNA sequences with the same CDR3. The V call is TRBV19, the J call TRBJ2-1; 9 bases match TRBD2. With 4 bases clipped from V and 0 bases from J, the junction kept 1 base outside the gene matches. The germline V gene has CDR1 LNHDA and CDR2 SQIVND (reference sequence). CDR3 length: 15 residues. The CDR3 nucleotides read TGTGCCAGTAGTAGTAGCGGGAGCTCCTACAATGAGCAGTTCTTC. Protein product: CASSSSGSSYNEQFF. Full variable domain (remainder filled in from reference TRBV19 and TRBJ2-1): DGGITQSPKYLFRKEGQNVTLSCEQNLNHDAMYWYRQDPGQGLRLIYYSQIVNDFQKGDIAEGYSVSREKKESFPLTVTSAQKNPTAFYLCASSSSGSSYNEQFFGPGTRLTVL.

The genes are TRBV6-1 and TRBJ1-2; 9 bases align to TRBD1. From germline, CDR1 is MNHNS and CDR2 SASEGT. CDR3 length: 17 amino acids. Losses at the gene ends were 3 bases for V and 8 bases for J; bases not matched to a gene: 16. The CDR3 sequence: CASSEVPRTGATGGYTF. In nucleotides, the CDR3 is TGTGCCAGCAGTGAGGTTCCGCGGACAGGGGCCACGGGGGGCTACACCTTC.

V gene TRBV15 combines with J gene TRBJ2-7; D possibly matches TRBD1 or TRBD2 (5 bases each). V was clipped by 1 base and J by 6 bases, with 13 bases between them. Germline V gene lookup returns CDR1 LNHNV and CDR2 YYDKDF (reference sequence). There are 14 residues in the CDR3. Here the CDR3 DNA reads TGTGCCACCAGCAGAGCAGGGACCAAGGGCGAGCAGTACTTC. Translating it yields CATSRAGTKGEQYF. The full variable domain, rest sourced from reference TRBV15 and TRBJ2-7, is DAMVIQNPRYQVTQFGKPVTLSCSQTLNHNVMYWYQQKSSQAPKLLFHYYDKDFNNEADTPDNFQSRRPNTSFCFLDIRSPGLGDTAMYLCATSRAGTKGEQYFGPGTRLTVT.

The chain is built from TRBV5-3 and TRBJ1-5, with D hard to call. TRBV5-3 is treated as an ORF (open reading frame) with a function not yet certain. V was cut by 4 bases and J by 5 bases, with 16 bases left in between. The CDR3 loop spans 15 amino acids. CDR3 region: CARSGRAEGDQPQHF. CDR3 nucleotides: TGTGCCAGAAGCGGTAGGGCAGAAGGTGATCAGCCCCAGCATTTT.

This clone was detected once. The gene calls are TRBV6-6 and TRBJ2-1, with D maybe TRBD2 (6 bases). Germline CDR1 reads MNHNY; CDR2 reads SVGAGI (reference sequence). Trimming stripped 0 bases from V and 8 bases from J, with 14 bases between. The CDR3 has 15 amino acids. The CDR3 protein is CASSYSRVPGDEQFF. CDR3 DNA sequence: TGTGCCAGCAGTTACTCAAGAGTACCGGGAGATGAGCAGTTCTTC.

The chain has TRBV6-4 and TRBJ2-3; D is unresolved. V lost 0 bases and J lost 0, with 7 bases in between. Germline CDR1 MRHNA, CDR2 SNTAGT. The CDR3 loop spans 15 amino acids. This chain's CDR3 is CASSDSPSSTDTQYF. The CDR3 nucleotides read TGTGCCAGCAGTGACTCACCGTCAAGCACAGATACGCAGTATTTT.

V and J are TRBV19 and TRBJ2-7; D call uncertain. CDR1 is LNHDA, CDR2 SQIVND, per germline (reference sequence). V was clipped by 1 base and J by 1 base, with 5 bases between them. The CDR3 runs to 13 residues. The CDR3 DNA is TGTGCCAGTAGTATAGGTAGGTCCTACGAGCAGTACTTC. Residues: CASSIGRSYEQYF.

This chain joins TRBV27 and TRBJ1-2; the D gene is possibly TRBD1 (6 bases). The V gene's germline CDR1 is MNHEY and CDR2 SMNVEV (reference sequence). Trimming pared 3 bases from V and 8 bases from J, leaving 19 bases between. The CDR3 has 15 amino acids. CDR3 coding DNA: TGTGCCAGCAGTTTGGGGGCGCACGGGTATGGGGGCTACACCTTC. Protein product: CASSLGAHGYGGYTF.

The V call is TRBV27, the J call TRBJ1-5; D remains ambiguous. Germline V gives CDR1 MNHEY, CDR2 SMNVEV (reference sequence). The CDR3 consists of 14 residues. The V end lost 3 bases, the J end lost 4 bases, and 10 bases lay between the germline ends. The CDR3: CASSFSAQNQPQHF. CDR3 nucleotide sequence: TGTGCCAGCAGTTTTTCGGCACAGAATCAGCCCCAGCATTTT.

This chain uses TRBV11-2 with TRBJ1-5; D gene uncertain. Per the germline V gene, CDR1 is SGHAT and CDR2 is FQNNGV. CDR3 length: 15 residues. V lost 5 bases to trimming and J lost 1 base, with 12 bases between them. The CDR3 spells CASSPNLASNQPQHF. CDR3 DNA sequence: TGTGCCAGCAGCCCCAACCTAGCAAGCAATCAGCCCCAGCATTTT.

This clone was counted between two and nine times. The chain employs TRBV3-1 (or the pseudogene TRBV3-2) and TRBJ1-4, with D possibly matching TRBD1 (6 bases). The CDR3 covers 14 residues. Trimming took 6 bases from V and 8 from J, leaving 16 bases between them. Per the germline V gene, CDR1 is LGHDT and CDR2 is YNNKEL (reference sequence). CDR3 sequence reads: CASRGAGEAEKLFF. CDR3 nucleotides: TGTGCCAGCAGAGGGGCAGGGGAGGCGGAAAAACTGTTTTTT.